Below, one T cell receptor beta chain is given with its context. The antigen is undetermined. Each individual donor underwent a draw of ten milliliters of peripheral blood. The authors ran a second PCR of about 6 to 11 cycles using a sample-barcoded 5' primer and a J-beta primer mix. Researchers report that each sample yielded at least 2.5 million CDR3-containing paired-end reads. TCRdb passed the 5' RACE reads through MiXCR, listing each CDR3 protein once. The sample lists about 1.8 million distinct CDR3 sequences; less than 50% were seen once. V lost 4 bases and J 6 bases, leaving 16 bases between the germline ends. This CDR3 has 14 residues. Germline CDR1 is SGHRS and CDR2 is YFSETQ. This specimen belongs to a study of blood T cells in healthy people across ages. Study conclusions and caveats: Considered underestimates were the diversity estimates obtained from one million T cells.

The rearrangement links TRBV5-1 to TRBJ1-2; D not resolved. This sequence originates from a woman in her thirties or forties in good health. The material sequenced was blood. The DNA of the CDR3 is TGCGCCAGCAGCCCCGGTAGCACCTTTGATGGCTACACCTTC. This codes for CASSPGSTFDGYTF.